The present entry profiles one T cell receptor (beta chain) with its context. Antigen specificity is unknown. V lost 4 bases and J lost 4; bases outside the gene matches: 6. This CDR3 comprises 17 residues. Germline V gives CDR1 SEHNR, CDR2 FQNEAQ (reference sequence). The sample is drawn from a study of T cell clones after liver transplantation. Findings and limits, study-wide: Circulating graft-donor-reactive CD4 TCRbeta sequences fell significantly post-transplant in 5 of 8 subjects.

Clones were read by immunoSEQ multiplex PCR, and TCRdb kept only the in-frame ones, dropping some. The data hold 16,000 or so clones, with roughly nine tenths observed a single time. Here the sequenced sample was CD8+ T cells from blood, taken approximately 45 months after liver transplant. The receptor comes from a human patient who received a liver transplant. Some T cells may arise from the graft donor. The rearrangement links TRBV7-9 to TRBJ2-1; 14 positions agree with TRBD2. CDR3 nucleotides: TGTGCCAGCAGCTCGCTGACTAGCGGGGGGGTGTACAATGAGCAGTTCTTC. It codes for CASSSLTSGGVYNEQFF.